These 14 T cell receptor beta chains were sequenced from one sample in a study of blood T cell repertoires in COVID-19. Method: immunoSEQ multiplex PCR; TCRdb's copy keeps in-frame clones and lacks some. The data contain under 100,000 clones, over 80% of them singletons. Material: peripheral blood. The receptor source for this set is a woman aged 55 to 70 with active COVID-19.

The rearrangement links TRBV2 to TRBJ2-2, with a weak D call TRBD1 (5 bases). The CDR3 has 15 residues. V was cut by 1 base and J by 5 bases, with 11 bases left in between. Germline loops: CDR1 SNHLY, CDR2 FYNNEI. The CDR3: CASSEVVAGTGELFF. The CDR3 DNA reads TGTGCCAGCAGTGAAGTAGTTGCAGGGACCGGGGAGCTGTTTTTT.

This clone appeared once. The chain uses TRBV27 and TRBJ2-6; 7 bases match TRBD1. Germline V gene data show CDR1 as MNHEY and CDR2 as SMNVEV (reference sequence). CDR3 length equals 15 residues. J gave up 0 bases and V 10 bases, and 6 bases lay outside the gene matches. CDR3 in DNA: TGTGCCACCGGGACAGAACACTCTGGGGCCAACGTCCTGACTTTC. Amino acids: CATGTEHSGANVLTF.

This chain joins TRBV28 and TRBJ2-2; D might be TRBD1 (6 bases). CDR1 and CDR2 from the germline V gene are MDHEN and SYDVKM. CDR3 size: 15 residues. The ends were cut back, 6 bases at V and 6 bases at J, with 17 bases in the middle. CDR3 loop: CASSRPGQGAGELFF. In DNA, the CDR3 is TGTGCCAGCAGCCGTCCGGGACAAGGGGCCGGGGAGCTGTTTTTT.

The rearrangement uses TRBV4-2 and TRBJ2-3; TRBD2 aligns across 7 bases. CDR1 is LGHNA and CDR2 is YNFKEQ in the germline V gene. V lost 1 base, J lost 6 bases, and 13 bases stayed unmatched. This CDR3 has 17 amino acids. Written as DNA, the CDR3 is TGTGCCAGCAGCCAAGCTGAGTGGGAGGGCCGGTCCGATACGCAGTATTTT. It translates to CASSQAEWEGRSDTQYF.

This chain links TRBV5-1 with TRBJ1-6; D is uncertain. Germline-derived CDR1 and CDR2 are SGHRS and YFSETQ. Trimming took 1 base from V and 10 from J, leaving 12 bases between them. This CDR3 is built from 14 residues. This CDR3 reads CASSLSGIRSPLHF. The CDR3 DNA is TGCGCCAGCAGCTTGTCCGGGATTCGATCACCCCTCCACTTT. Combining the CDR3 with reference TRBV5-1 and TRBJ1-6 gives the whole variable domain KAGVTQTPRYLIKTRGQQVTLSCSPISGHRSVSWYQQTPGQGLQFLFEYFSETQRNKGNFPGRFSGRQFSNSRSEMNVSTLELGDSALYLCASSLSGIRSPLHFGNGTRLTVT.

The chain carries TRBV7-9 and TRBJ1-4; no clear D. The CDR3 is made up of 12 amino acids. CDR1 is SEHNR, CDR2 FQNEAQ, per germline (reference sequence). Trimming cost V 11 bases and J 7 bases, with 14 bases left between them. The CDR3 nucleotides are TGTGCCGGAAACGGGGTATCTGAAAAACTGTTTTTT. Its protein is CAGNGVSEKLFF.

J is TRBJ2-7 and V is TRBV19, with TRBD1 matching over 8 bases. Germline CDR1 reads LNHDA; CDR2 reads SQIVND (reference sequence). Germline trimming cut 6 bases from V and 7 bases from J; bases unmatched to any gene: 14. The CDR3 loop spans 15 amino acids. The CDR3 coding sequence is TGTGCCAGTAGGCCGCAGGACAGGGTCTTTGGAGAGCAGTACTTC. Translating gives CASRPQDRVFGEQYF.

The CDR3 DNA follows: TGTGCCAGCAGCCAACGGGACAAGCTCGCAGAAGCTTTCTTT. This codes for CASSQRDKLAEAFF. The rearrangement joins TRBV3-1 (or the pseudogene TRBV3-2) to TRBJ1-1; possibly TRBD1 for D (6 bases). Germline V lookup: CDR1 LGHDT, CDR2 YNNKEL (reference sequence). The CDR3 contains 14 residues. The germline V and J ends were trimmed by 2 bases and 8 bases, with 15 bases remaining between them.

Here the CDR3 reads CASSLLYGQGNNEQFF. CDR3 in DNA: TGTGCCAGCAGTTTACTCTATGGACAGGGGAACAATGAGCAGTTCTTC. V gene TRBV27 combines with J gene TRBJ2-1, with 9 positions matching TRBD1. After removal of 2 bases from V and 5 bases from J, the junction contained 7 bases not matched to a gene. This CDR3 has 16 amino acids. CDR1 is MNHEY and CDR2 is SMNVEV in the germline V gene (reference sequence).

V is TRBV25-1 and J is TRBJ1-4; maybe TRBD1 (5 bases). Germline V gene data show CDR1 as MGHDK and CDR2 as SYGVNS. V was cut by 1 base and J by 2 bases, with 8 bases left in between. The CDR3 covers 15 residues. In nucleotides, the CDR3 is TGTGCCAGCAGTGAATCAGGGTGGACTAATGAAAAACTGTTTTTT. This codes for CASSESGWTNEKLFF. The variable domain in full, completed from reference TRBV25-1 and TRBJ1-4, reads EADIYQTPRYLVIGTGKKITLECSQTMGHDKMYWYQQDPGMELHLIHYSYGVNSTEKGDLSSESTVSRIRTEHFPLTLESARPSHTSQYLCASSESGWTNEKLFFGSGTQLSVL.

The chain employs TRBV9 and TRBJ1-5; D gene uncertain. The CDR3 is 14 amino acids. Trimming stripped 3 bases from V and 7 bases from J, with 14 bases between. Germline lookup yields CDR1 SGDLS and CDR2 YYNGEE. This CDR3 is CASSDIPRAQPQHF. In nucleotides, the CDR3 is TGTGCCAGCAGCGACATCCCAAGAGCGCAGCCCCAGCATTTT.

The V gene is TRBV18, the J gene TRBJ1-2, with D perhaps TRBD1 (6 bases). V was cut by 3 bases and J by 4 bases, with 9 bases left in between. The CDR3 runs 13 residues. Germline V lookup: CDR1 KGHSH, CDR2 LQKENI. The CDR3 DNA follows: TGTGCCAGCTCACCGGGGGGGGCCTATGGCTACACCTTC. Encoded protein: CASSPGGAYGYTF. Using reference TRBV18 and TRBJ1-2 for the parts outside the CDR3, the full variable domain is NAGVMQNPRHLVRRRGQEARLRCSPMKGHSHVYWYRQLPEEGLKFMVYLQKENIIDESGMPKERFSAEFPKEGPSILRIQQVVRGDSAAYFCASSPGGAYGYTFGSGTRLTVV.

The chain couples TRBV4-3 to TRBJ1-1; 8 positions match TRBD1. CDR1 is LGHNA, CDR2 YSLEER, per germline. CDR3 length: 15 amino acids. V shed 2 bases and J 1 base; nucleotides not matched to a gene: 3. CDR3 sequence: CASSQLGQGNTEAFF. The CDR3 nucleotides are TGCGCCAGCAGCCAACTAGGACAGGGGAACACTGAAGCTTTCTTT.

The chain combines TRBV5-6 with TRBJ1-2; the D is unclear. CDR1 and CDR2 (germline): SGHDT, YYEEEE. The CDR3 runs to 12 residues. V lost 4 bases, J lost 7 bases, and 11 bases lay in between. The CDR3 region has the DNA TGTGCCAGCAGCCGCGAGGAATTTGGCTACACCTTC. Translation: CASSREEFGYTF.